This entry features one T cell receptor beta chain sequence. The antigen is undetermined. The entry originates in a study of cytomegalovirus exposure and HLA in healthy donors. Looking at the study overall: Of several hundred genotyped donors, around 76% clustered with self-reported Caucasian donors. Study-level findings and limits: The authors listed around 150 TCR beta chains as cytomegalovirus-associated.

PCR involved 60 Vbeta and 13 Jbeta primers. Per the original methods: Later, an analysis found 75 million to 90 million unique TCR beta chains, and 9.5 million to 12 million of these were shared. Profiled with immunoSEQ multiplex PCR; TCRdb holds only in-frame clones, not every one. That table supplies the V and J calls and clone size; D and trimming were determined from the DNA. Counted here are about 100,000 clones, 81% occurring once; the ten biggest clones make up about 4.4%. Germline loops: CDR1 MGHRA, CDR2 YSYEKL. This CDR3 has 17 residues. The trim removed 1 base at V and 8 bases at J, leaving 8 bases unmatched.

The chain carries TRBV4-1 and TRBJ2-4, with 13 bases matching TRBD2. Sequences were obtained from PBMCs. This clonotype was sampled from a woman between 65 and 79 years old in good health and CMV-seropositive. This CDR3 reads CASSQVLAGGLSDIQYF. CDR3 in DNA: TGCGCCAGCAGCCAAGTACTAGCGGGAGGGCTGTCAGACATTCAGTACTTC.